Each of the 13 T cell receptor beta chains below was sequenced from the same sample in a study of technical replicates of blood from a few donors. TCRdb keeps only in-frame clones here, not all; method: immunoSEQ multiplex PCR. The table has 80,000 or so clones, about 94% seen once; the top ten hold 0.38%. The material sequenced was T cells isolated from PBMCs. The receptors stem from a human donor in good health.

The CDR3 protein is CASNYGTGRYEQYF. The CDR3 DNA reads TGTGCCAGCAACTACGGGACAGGACGCTACGAGCAGTACTTC. The chain recombines TRBV6-6 with TRBJ2-7; TRBD1 matches 8 bases. Unmatched junction bases numbered 8, after V lost 7 bases and J lost 3 bases. This CDR3 has 14 amino acids. Germline values: CDR1 MNHNY, CDR2 SVGAGI (reference sequence).

The CDR3 sequence is CASSLGANTEAFF. CDR3 bases: TGTGCCAGCAGCTTGGGGGCTAACACTGAAGCTTTCTTT. The gene calls are TRBV6-6 and TRBJ1-1; possibly TRBD1 for D (6 bases). Trimming removed 6 bases from V and 2 bases from J, with 10 bases in between. This CDR3 has 13 residues. Germline V gene sequence: CDR1 MNHNY, CDR2 SVGAGI (reference sequence).

This chain joins TRBV15 and TRBJ2-7, with 9 bases matching TRBD2. The CDR3 sequence is 16 residues long. Germline V gene data show CDR1 as LNHNV and CDR2 as YYDKDF (reference sequence). V was pared by 0 bases and J by 1 base, with 4 bases of the junction left unmatched. CDR3 amino acids: CATSRDRLAGSYEQYF. In DNA, the CDR3 is TGTGCCACCAGCAGAGATAGGCTAGCGGGATCCTACGAGCAGTACTTC.

The V call is TRBV30, the J call TRBJ1-4; 9 nucleotides match TRBD1. The CDR3 spans 13 residues. Germline CDR1 reads GTSNPN; CDR2 reads SVGIG (reference sequence). V dropped 2 bases and J dropped 8; count of bases not matched to a gene: 3. This CDR3 reads CAWSRQGEEKLFF. CDR3 sequence (DNA): TGTGCCTGGAGTCGACAGGGGGAGGAAAAACTGTTTTTT.

CDR3 coding DNA: TGTGCCAGCAGGATCCCCGACGGGAGCGGTAACACCGGGGAGCTGTTTTTT. Translated: CASRIPDGSGNTGELFF. The chain recombines TRBV7-9 with TRBJ2-2; D possibly corresponds to TRBD2 (6 bases). CDR1 and CDR2 (germline): SEHNR, FQNEAQ (reference sequence). The CDR3 extends over 17 amino acids. The ends were cut back, 6 bases at V and 2 bases at J, with 19 bases in the middle. Filled out from reference TRBV7-9 and TRBJ2-2, the complete variable domain reads DTGVSQNPRHKITKRGQNVTFRCDPISEHNRLYWYRQTLGQGPEFLTYFQNEAQLEKSRLLSDRFSAERPKGSFSTLEIQRTEQGDSAMYLCASRIPDGSGNTGELFFGEGSRLTVL.

The chain combines TRBV9 with TRBJ2-5, with 7 bases lining up with TRBD1. Germline V gives CDR1 SGDLS, CDR2 YYNGEE. V was pared by 4 bases and J by 2 bases, with 5 bases of the junction left unmatched. The CDR3 runs to 14 residues. The CDR3 DNA is TGTGCCAGCAGCCTAGCAGGGGGACAAGAGACCCAGTACTTC. Translating gives CASSLAGGQETQYF.

The genes are TRBV5-1 and TRBJ2-7; 7 nucleotides match TRBD1. The CDR3 sequence is 18 residues long. Trimming at V came to 2 bases and at J to 2 bases, leaving 16 bases not matched to a gene. Looked up from germline, CDR1 is SGHRS and CDR2 is YFSETQ. The CDR3 sequence is CASSFGLNRGIMTYEQYF. In DNA form, the CDR3 reads TGCGCCAGCAGCTTCGGGCTGAACAGGGGAATTATGACCTACGAGCAGTACTTC.

The genes are TRBV30 and TRBJ1-5, with 7 bases fitting TRBD1. J lost 3 bases, V lost 3 bases, and 5 bases had no gene match. The CDR3 has 14 amino acids. Germline V gene lookup returns CDR1 GTSNPN and CDR2 SVGIG (reference sequence). The CDR3 DNA is TGTGCCTGGAGCAAGGGACAGATCAATCAGCCCCAGCATTTT. Amino acid sequence: CAWSKGQINQPQHF. Full variable domain (remainder filled in from reference TRBV30 and TRBJ1-5): SQTIHQWPATLVQPVGSPLSLECTVEGTSNPNLYWYRQAAGRGLQLLFYSVGIGQISSEVPQNLSASRPQDRQFILSSKKLLLSDSGFYLCAWSKGQINQPQHFGDGTRLSIL.

The chain couples TRBV29-1 to TRBJ1-2; 7 nucleotides match TRBD1. CDR1 SQVTM and CDR2 ANQGSEA come from the germline V gene. With 6 bases clipped from V and 4 bases from J, the junction kept 11 bases outside the gene matches. The CDR3 runs 14 residues. CDR3 region: CSVVSRQGPYGYTF. The CDR3 nucleotides are TGCAGCGTCGTAAGCAGACAGGGACCCTATGGCTACACCTTC.

V usage is TRBV9 and J usage is TRBJ2-2; the D is unclear. This CDR3 is 14 amino acids long. V lost 1 base and J lost 3, with 7 bases in between. Germline V gives CDR1 SGDLS, CDR2 YYNGEE. The CDR3 bases are TGTGCCAGCAGCGTACGGGTCTACACCGGGGAGCTGTTTTTT. It codes for CASSVRVYTGELFF.

The chain employs TRBV2 and TRBJ1-5, with 7 bases fitting TRBD1. J lost 7 bases, V lost 8 bases, and 5 bases had no gene match. CDR1 and CDR2 (germline): SNHLY, FYNNEI. The CDR3 length is 12 residues. The CDR3 bases are TGTGCCAGCCGTACAGGGGAGCAGCCCCAGCATTTT. This sequence encodes CASRTGEQPQHF.

This chain links TRBV5-1 with TRBJ2-1; D is possibly TRBD1 (6 bases). Germline V lookup: CDR1 SGHRS, CDR2 YFSETQ. Trimming took off 5 bases at V and 7 bases at J, with 16 bases between the two ends. The CDR3 totals 14 residues. The CDR3 coding sequence is TGCGCCAGCAGAAAAGGGACAAACAAAAATGAGCAGTTCTTC. Protein: CASRKGTNKNEQFF.

V gene TRBV27 combines with J gene TRBJ1-1; a weak D match, TRBD1 (5 bases). V was clipped by 3 bases and J by 4 bases, with 9 bases between them. Germline V gives CDR1 MNHEY, CDR2 SMNVEV (reference sequence). CDR3 size: 13 residues. The CDR3 nucleotides are TGTGCCAGCAGTTTTAGACAGATCACTGAAGCTTTCTTT. Translated: CASSFRQITEAFF.